This is a list of T cell receptor beta chains from one sample in a study of identical twins. TCRdb redid the calling of the 5' RACE reads with MiXCR, one entry per CDR3 protein. The sample records fewer than 550,000 distinct CDR3 sequences, roughly 15% being singletons. The same sample was also used in a study of yellow fever vaccine responses in identical twins.

Sequences were obtained from CD4+ T cells sorted from blood. The receptors stem from a woman aged 18-29 years in good health. Each CDR3 is given with its conserved first and last residue. The order of the fields is D gene, V gene, CDR3 length, J gene, clone size, CDR3 protein, CDR3 DNA. D genes are given only for firm matches. Some rows have no size entry. The others give once, few or many, or a class for an expanded clone.

D: -
V: TRBV3-1
length: 17
J: TRBJ2-2
size: -
CDR3: CASSPFTGAVNTGELFF
DNA: TGTGCCAGCAGCCCCTTCACCGGGGCCGTGAACACCGGGGAGCTGTTTTTT

D: -
V: TRBV12-3/TRBV12-4
length: 14
J: TRBJ1-5
size: -
CDR3: CASSLMAGEQPQHF
DNA: TGTGCCAGCAGTTTAATGGCAGGGGAACAGCCCCAGCATTTT

D: -
V: TRBV11-2
length: 17
J: TRBJ1-2
size: -
CDR3: CASSSLAGPVGAGGYTF
DNA: TGTGCCAGCAGCTCCCTGGCGGGTCCAGTGGGTGCTGGAGGCTACACCTTC

D: -
V: TRBV9
length: 16
J: TRBJ2-1
size: -
CDR3: CASSVPGRPYYNEQFF
DNA: TGTGCCAGCAGCGTTCCTGGGAGGCCCTATTACAATGAGCAGTTCTTC

D: -
V: TRBV10-3
length: 15
J: TRBJ2-7
size: few
CDR3: CAISESSEGSYEQYF
DNA: TGTGCCATCAGTGAGTCGTCAGAGGGATCCTACGAGCAGTACTTC

D: TRBD1
V: TRBV7-9
length: 15
J: TRBJ2-5
size: few
CDR3: CASSLVPGQGSDQYF
DNA: TGTGCCAGCAGCTTAGTGCCGGGACAGGGCAGCGACCAGTACTTC

D: -
V: TRBV6-5
length: 15
J: TRBJ2-3
size: -
CDR3: CASSYRTAGTDTQYF
DNA: TGTGCCAGCAGTTATCGGACTGCGGGCACAGATACGCAGTATTTT

D: -
V: TRBV7-9
length: 14
J: TRBJ2-3
size: -
CDR3: CASSWARSTDTQYF
DNA: TGTGCCAGCAGCTGGGCTCGGAGCACAGATACGCAGTATTTT

D: TRBD1
V: TRBV6-5
length: 15
J: TRBJ1-3
size: -
CDR3: CASSNRGQTGNTIYF
DNA: TGTGCCAGCAGTAACAGGGGGCAAACTGGAAACACCATATATTTT

D: -
V: TRBV12-3/TRBV12-4
length: 16
J: TRBJ1-1
size: few
CDR3: CASSSQPDTTNTEAFF
DNA: TGTGCCAGCAGTTCCCAACCGGACACGACGAACACTGAAGCTTTCTTT

D: -
V: TRBV7-2
length: 15
J: TRBJ1-1
size: few
CDR3: CASSLVIGTNTEAFF
DNA: TGTGCCAGCAGCTTAGTTATTGGCACGAACACTGAAGCTTTCTTT

D: TRBD2
V: TRBV12-3/TRBV12-4
length: 15
J: TRBJ2-5
size: few
CDR3: CASSFPGRSKETQYF
DNA: TGTGCCAGCAGTTTCCCCGGGAGGAGTAAAGAGACCCAGTACTTC

D: -
V: TRBV10-3
length: 14
J: TRBJ1-4
size: few
CDR3: CAISGGRGVEKLFF
DNA: TGTGCCATCAGTGGAGGGCGAGGTGTTGAAAAACTGTTTTTT

D: -
V: TRBV25-1
length: 12
J: TRBJ1-2
size: -
CDR3: CASRPDGPGYTF
DNA: TGTGCCAGCAGGCCCGACGGGCCTGGCTACACCTTC

D: -
V: TRBV3-1
length: 16
J: TRBJ2-5
size: few
CDR3: CASSQVLGEGQETQYF
DNA: TGTGCCAGCAGCCAAGTACTAGGTGAAGGTCAGGAGACCCAGTACTTC

D: -
V: TRBV24-1
length: 14
J: TRBJ2-1
size: -
CDR3: CATSDRGVDNEQFF
DNA: TGTGCCACCAGTGATAGGGGCGTCGACAATGAGCAGTTCTTC

D: TRBD1
V: TRBV4-1
length: 15
J: TRBJ2-5
size: -
CDR3: CASSNTGGKGETQYF
DNA: TGCGCCAGCAGTAACACAGGGGGCAAGGGAGAGACCCAGTACTTC

D: TRBD1
V: TRBV4-2
length: 19
J: TRBJ2-6
size: few
CDR3: CASSQEGQNLVSGANVLTF
DNA: TGTGCCAGCAGCCAAGAGGGACAGAACCTAGTTTCTGGGGCCAACGTCCTGACTTTC

D: TRBD2
V: TRBV2
length: 15
J: TRBJ2-3
size: -
CDR3: CASSDPRGVLDTQYF
DNA: TGTGCCAGCAGTGATCCTCGGGGGGTTTTAGATACGCAGTATTTT

D: -
V: TRBV5-5
length: 14
J: TRBJ2-5
size: many
CDR3: CASSLVGSQETQYF
DNA: TGTGCCAGCAGCTTGGTTGGCAGTCAAGAGACCCAGTACTTC

D: -
V: TRBV3-1
length: 14
J: TRBJ2-1
size: -
CDR3: CASSPAGQNNEQFF
DNA: TGTGCCAGCAGTCCGGCGGGACAAAACAATGAGCAGTTCTTC

D: -
V: TRBV11-3
length: 11
J: TRBJ2-2
size: -
CDR3: CASSLVGGLFF
DNA: TGTGCCAGCAGCTTAGTCGGGGGGCTGTTTTTT

D: -
V: TRBV14
length: 14
J: TRBJ2-2
size: -
CDR3: CASSQTVATGELFF
DNA: TGTGCCAGCAGCCAGACCGTTGCTACCGGGGAGCTGTTTTTT

D: -
V: TRBV7-2
length: 14
J: TRBJ2-7
size: few
CDR3: CASSWAGQGNEQYF
DNA: TGTGCCAGCAGCTGGGCCGGTCAGGGGAATGAGCAGTACTTC

D: TRBD2
V: TRBV10-3
length: 17
J: TRBJ2-3
size: -
CDR3: CAISRTSGGAEADTQYF
DNA: TGTGCCATCAGCCGGACTAGCGGGGGGGCGGAGGCAGATACGCAGTATTTT

D: -
V: TRBV24-1
length: 13
J: TRBJ2-1
size: -
CDR3: CATSEDGHDEQFF
DNA: TGTGCCACCAGTGAGGACGGGCACGATGAGCAGTTCTTC

D: TRBD1
V: TRBV20-1
length: 12
J: TRBJ1-1
size: -
CDR3: CSARYTGGEAFF
DNA: TGCAGTGCTAGATATACAGGGGGTGAAGCTTTCTTT

D: TRBD2
V: TRBV24-1
length: 15
J: TRBJ2-3
size: few
CDR3: CATSFSGGRADTQYF
DNA: TGTGCCACCAGTTTCAGCGGAGGGAGGGCAGATACGCAGTATTTT

D: TRBD1
V: TRBV29-1
length: 13
J: TRBJ1-2
size: -
CDR3: CSVGTGSNYGYTF
DNA: TGCAGCGTTGGGACAGGGTCGAACTATGGCTACACCTTC

D: TRBD2
V: TRBV7-9
length: 16
J: TRBJ2-1
size: -
CDR3: CASSLAMGLAYNEQFF
DNA: TGTGCCAGCAGCTTAGCCATGGGACTAGCCTACAATGAGCAGTTCTTC

D: -
V: TRBV24-1
length: 14
J: TRBJ1-5
size: few
CDR3: CATSDPSEGRPQHF
DNA: TGTGCCACCAGTGATCCTTCTGAGGGCAGGCCCCAGCATTTT

D: -
V: TRBV12-3/TRBV12-4
length: 14
J: TRBJ1-6
size: few
CDR3: CASSLTRGYSPLHF
DNA: TGTGCCAGCAGTTTGACCCGGGGGTATTCACCCCTCCACTTT

D: -
V: TRBV24-1
length: 13
J: TRBJ2-1
size: -
CDR3: CATSDKDHNEQFF
DNA: TGTGCCACCAGTGATAAGGATCACAATGAGCAGTTCTTC

D: -
V: TRBV4-1
length: 14
J: TRBJ1-6
size: many
CDR3: CASSQAQNNSPLHF
DNA: TGCGCCAGCAGCCAAGCACAGAATAATTCACCCCTCCACTTT

D: TRBD2
V: TRBV9
length: 17
J: TRBJ2-5
size: few
CDR3: CASSVGGLAGIQETQYF
DNA: TGTGCCAGCAGCGTAGGGGGACTAGCGGGGATCCAAGAGACCCAGTACTTC

D: TRBD2
V: TRBV10-3
length: 16
J: TRBJ2-5
size: few
CDR3: CAIRLSLAGGQETQYF
DNA: TGTGCCATCAGACTGTCACTAGCGGGGGGCCAAGAGACCCAGTACTTC

D: -
V: TRBV6-5
length: 14
J: TRBJ1-2
size: few
CDR3: CASSYGTGRYGYTF
DNA: TGTGCCAGCAGTTACGGCACGGGGCGCTATGGCTACACCTTC

D: TRBD1
V: TRBV5-1
length: 15
J: TRBJ1-4
size: few
CDR3: CASSLNQGVGEKLFF
DNA: TGCGCCAGCAGCTTGAACCAGGGGGTCGGAGAAAAACTGTTTTTT

D: -
V: TRBV6-5
length: 16
J: TRBJ1-5
size: -
CDR3: CASSYGLEPSNQPQHF
DNA: TGTGCCAGCAGTTACGGTTTGGAGCCTAGCAATCAGCCCCAGCATTTT

D: TRBD2
V: TRBV5-1
length: 17
J: TRBJ2-7
size: -
CDR3: CASSSRGTSGLSYEQYF
DNA: TGCGCCAGCAGCTCTAGGGGGACTAGCGGTTTGTCCTACGAGCAGTACTTC

D: -
V: TRBV10-3
length: 15
J: TRBJ2-3
size: -
CDR3: CAISESPAGGPAQYF
DNA: TGTGCCATCAGTGAGTCGCCCGCTGGGGGGCCCGCGCAGTATTTT

D: -
V: TRBV19
length: 15
J: TRBJ1-3
size: few
CDR3: CASGAGTNSGNTIYF
DNA: TGTGCCAGTGGGGCCGGAACTAACTCTGGAAACACCATATATTTT

D: -
V: TRBV18
length: 16
J: TRBJ2-7
size: few
CDR3: CASSPPHAGHSYEQYF
DNA: TGTGCCAGCTCACCACCGCATGCAGGGCACTCCTACGAGCAGTACTTC

D: TRBD2
V: TRBV12-3/TRBV12-4
length: 18
J: TRBJ2-1
size: -
CDR3: CASSLPALPGLAFDEQFF
DNA: TGTGCCAGCAGTTTACCGGCCCTCCCGGGACTAGCATTCGATGAGCAGTTCTTC

D: TRBD2
V: TRBV7-8
length: 16
J: TRBJ2-3
size: -
CDR3: CASSPTRLAGGDTQYF
DNA: TGTGCCAGCAGCCCAACGAGACTAGCGGGGGGAGATACGCAGTATTTT

D: TRBD1
V: TRBV12-3/TRBV12-4
length: 15
J: TRBJ1-6
size: many
CDR3: CASSPRQGNNSPLHF
DNA: TGTGCCAGCAGTCCACGACAGGGTAATAATTCACCCCTCCACTTT

D: -
V: TRBV7-3
length: 13
J: TRBJ2-1
size: -
CDR3: CASSLDPRAGQFF
DNA: TGTGCCAGCAGCTTAGATCCGAGGGCGGGGCAGTTCTTC

D: -
V: TRBV3-1
length: 13
J: TRBJ2-5
size: many
CDR3: CASSPTGKETQYF
DNA: TGTGCCAGCAGCCCTACAGGGAAGGAGACCCAGTACTTC

D: -
V: TRBV5-1
length: 14
J: TRBJ2-1
size: -
CDR3: CASSLDALGNEQFF
DNA: TGCGCCAGCAGCTTGGATGCCCTCGGGAATGAGCAGTTCTTC

D: -
V: TRBV12-3/TRBV12-4
length: 13
J: TRBJ2-5
size: -
CDR3: CASSKPPGETQYF
DNA: TGTGCCAGCAGTAAACCCCCGGGGGAGACCCAGTACTTC

D: TRBD2
V: TRBV20-1
length: 15
J: TRBJ2-1
size: few
CDR3: CSATPGLAGNNEQFF
DNA: TGCAGTGCTACCCCGGGACTAGCGGGAAACAATGAGCAGTTCTTC

D: TRBD1
V: TRBV3-1
length: 16
J: TRBJ2-5
size: -
CDR3: CASSQGWGTGRETQYF
DNA: TGTGCCAGCAGCCAAGGATGGGGGACAGGCCGAGAGACCCAGTACTTC

D: TRBD1
V: TRBV18
length: 14
J: TRBJ1-2
size: few
CDR3: CASSPETGMNGYTF
DNA: TGTGCCAGCTCACCAGAGACAGGGATGAATGGCTACACCTTC

D: TRBD2
V: TRBV20-1
length: 19
J: TRBJ2-1
size: -
CDR3: CSARGTSGGLRTLNNEQFF
DNA: TGCAGTGCTAGAGGGACTAGCGGGGGGCTCCGAACCCTAAACAATGAGCAGTTCTTC

D: -
V: TRBV28
length: 13
J: TRBJ1-2
size: few
CDR3: CASSNGGNYGYTF
DNA: TGTGCCAGCAGTAATGGGGGGAACTATGGCTACACCTTC